Given below is one TCR beta chain in context. This sample is drawn from a study of control samples from healthy donors and cancer patients. CDR1 and CDR2 (germline): SGHTA, FQGNSA. The length of the CDR3 is 14 residues. V was clipped by 6 bases and J by 5 bases; unmatched bases: 9. The table came from immunoSEQ multiplex PCR; TCRdb's copy has only in-frame clones and leaves some out. This repertoire shows some 160,000 clones, 90% to 95% found once; its top ten account for approximately 8%. The sequenced material came from blood. The genes are TRBV7-2 and TRBJ1-1; 7 bases agree with TRBD1. The sequence derives from a woman in her thirties or forties in good health. The CDR3 region is CASREGQAMTEAFF. In nucleotides, the CDR3 is TGTGCCAGCAGGGAAGGACAGGCGATGACTGAAGCTTTCTTT.